This T cell receptor beta chain was observed in a study of blood T cell repertoires in COVID-19. This table comes from immunoSEQ multiplex PCR, and its TCRdb copy is limited to in-frame clones, with some not included. This table holds more than 250,000 clones, about 87% found once. Germline CDR1 is LNHDA and CDR2 is SQIVND (reference sequence). Trimming took 0 bases from V and 0 from J, leaving 9 bases between them. The CDR3 contains 15 residues. Material for sequencing was peripheral blood. This chain joins TRBV19 and TRBJ2-7; D may be TRBD1 (5 bases). The sequence was collected from a young woman with COVID-19, enrolled during active disease. The CDR3 DNA follows: TGTGCCAGTAGTATAGATGGCAGGGCCTCCTACGAGCAGTACTTC. Protein sequence: CASSIDGRASYEQYF.